The 14 T cell receptor beta chains listed next were all sequenced from one sample in a study of shared clonotypes between healthy human individuals. Measured with immunoSEQ multiplex PCR; TCRdb has only the in-frame clones, and not every one. The sample shows roughly 500,000 clones, over 70% of them seen only once. Sequencing was done on a sample of PBMCs. The receptor source for this set is a woman in her forties in good health. Some clones in this sample may be carry-over from other donors' samples.

The chain is built from TRBV7-9 and TRBJ2-7, with TRBD2 identical over 10 bases. The germline CDR1 and CDR2 sequences are SEHNR and FQNEAQ (reference sequence). The V and J ends lost 0 bases and 7 bases, in that order; junction bases with no gene match: 9. This CDR3 is 16 amino acids long. The DNA of the CDR3 is TGTGCCAGCAGCTTAGCGCCAGCGGGAGGGCCGCGAGAGCAGTACTTC. Translating gives CASSLAPAGGPREQYF.

The rearrangement uses TRBV9 and TRBJ2-2; no clear D gene. The CDR3 length is 15 residues. V lost 1 base and J 1 base, leaving 8 bases between the germline ends. Germline V lookup: CDR1 SGDLS, CDR2 YYNGEE. CDR3 nucleotides: TGTGCCAGCAGCGTAAGGCCCGTGAACACCGGGGAGCTGTTTTTT. It translates to CASSVRPVNTGELFF.

The gene calls are TRBV11-2 and TRBJ2-1; possibly TRBD2 for D (5 bases). CDR3 length: 15 residues. The germline V gene encodes CDR1 SGHAT and CDR2 FQNNGV. Trimming left V 1 base short and J 4 bases short, with 11 bases between. In nucleotides, the CDR3 is TGTGCCAGCAGCTTAGCGGGGAACCCTTACAATGAGCAGTTCTTC. Its translation: CASSLAGNPYNEQFF. The whole variable domain, filled in from reference TRBV11-2 and TRBJ2-1, reads EAGVAQSPRYKIIEKRQSVAFWCNPISGHATLYWYQQILGQGPKLLIQFQNNGVVDDSQLPKDRFSAERLKGVDSTLKIQPAKLEDSAVYLCASSLAGNPYNEQFFGPGTRLTVL.

V gene TRBV9 combines with J gene TRBJ2-6; tentatively, D is TRBD1 (5 bases). Trimming took 4 bases from V and 2 from J, leaving 13 bases between them. The CDR3 sequence is 16 residues long. The V gene's germline CDR1 is SGDLS and CDR2 YYNGEE. The CDR3 region is CASSYEIGAGANVLTF. CDR3 nucleotide sequence: TGTGCCAGCAGCTACGAAATAGGGGCTGGGGCCAACGTCCTGACTTTC. Supplemented by reference TRBV9 and TRBJ2-6, the full variable domain reads DSGVTQTPKHLITATGQRVTLRCSPRSGDLSVYWYQQSLDQGLQFLIQYYNGEERAKGNILERFSAQQFPDLHSELNLSSLELGDSALYFCASSYEIGAGANVLTFGAGSRLTVL.

This chain joins TRBV9 and TRBJ2-7, with 7 bases lining up with TRBD1. The CDR3 consists of 14 residues. J lost 2 bases, V lost 6 bases, and 8 bases had no gene match. The V gene's germline CDR1 is SGDLS and CDR2 YYNGEE. The CDR3 DNA reads TGTGCCAGCACCACAGGGGTCTACCCCTACGAGCAGTACTTC. It specifies CASTTGVYPYEQYF.

This clone came up many times. Within the sample, other DNA sequences also encode this same CDR3. The chain has TRBV2 and TRBJ1-1; D may be TRBD1 (6 bases). Trimming stripped 6 bases from V and 2 bases from J, with 10 bases between. Germline CDR1 and CDR2: SNHLY and FYNNEI. This CDR3 is 13 amino acids long. CDR3: CASSQQGNTEAFF. DNA of the CDR3: TGTGCCAGCAGCCAACAGGGAAACACTGAAGCTTTCTTT.

This clone came up once. This specimen includes other DNA sequences encoding the same CDR3. This chain uses TRBV6-6 with TRBJ2-2; D might be TRBD2 (6 bases). CDR1 and CDR2 (germline): MNHNY, SVGAGI (reference sequence). The CDR3 spans 14 residues. V was shortened by 0 bases and J by 5 bases, with 7 bases between the two germline ends. The CDR3 here is CASSYSEGTGELFF. The CDR3 nucleotides read TGTGCCAGCAGTTACTCGGAGGGGACCGGGGAGCTGTTTTTT.

This sequence joins TRBV6-6 and TRBJ2-7; 7 bases line up with TRBD1. Per the germline V gene, CDR1 is MNHNY and CDR2 is SVGAGI (reference sequence). With V trimmed by 2 bases and J by 3 bases, 7 bases remained unmatched. CDR3 size: 15 residues. The CDR3, as DNA: TGTGCCAGCAGTTACACAACAGGGGTAGGCTACGAGCAGTACTTC. The encoded protein is CASSYTTGVGYEQYF.

This clone came up once. The chain combines TRBV5-4 with TRBJ2-1; D may be TRBD1 (5 bases). The germline V gene has CDR1 SGHNT and CDR2 YYREEE (reference sequence). The CDR3 extends over 14 amino acids. The germline V and J ends were trimmed by 10 bases and 0 bases, with 14 bases remaining between them. This CDR3 is CASSRQGSYNEQFF. Here the CDR3 DNA reads TGTGCCTCTTCCCGCCAGGGCTCCTACAATGAGCAGTTCTTC.

Comment on this clone: A far larger clone is a single base away, which makes a read error likely. The chain carries TRBV27 and TRBJ1-2; D ambiguous. Germline V lookup: CDR1 MNHEY, CDR2 SMNVEV (reference sequence). The CDR3 has 14 residues. Between the trimmed V and J ends, which lost 7 bases and 7 bases, there was a span of 19 bases. CDR3 loop: CASKVVAPWGGYTF. In nucleotides, the CDR3 is TGTGCCAGCAAAGTGGTGGCGCCGTGGGGTGGCTACACCTTC.

The chain employs TRBV10-3 and TRBJ2-1; 12 bases are shared with TRBD2. This CDR3 has 15 residues. In germline, CDR1 is ENHRY, CDR2 SYGVKD. Trimming cost V 8 bases and J 8 bases; bases outside gene matches: 10. The CDR3 DNA follows: TGTGCCATCCAAGGGGCTAGCGGGAGGGTCGATGAGCAGTTCTTC. It is translated as CAIQGASGRVDEQFF.

The DNA for the CDR3 is TGTGCCAGCAGCTTACCGCGAGGGACTAGCGGGTACCAAGAGACCCAGTACTTC. It encodes CASSLPRGTSGYQETQYF. The gene calls are TRBV7-9 and TRBJ2-5; 12 bases agree with TRBD2. The germline CDR1 and CDR2 sequences are SEHNR and FQNEAQ (reference sequence). The CDR3 totals 18 residues. Trimming removed 2 bases from V and 0 bases from J; junction bases left unmatched: 7.

For this clone: Within the sample, other DNA sequences also encode this same CDR3. The chain joins TRBV28 to TRBJ2-7, with 8 bases aligning to TRBD2. This CDR3 is built from 14 residues. Germline V gene data show CDR1 as MDHEN and CDR2 as SYDVKM. The junction had 3 bases not matched to a gene; V was cut back by 2 bases and J by 3 bases. CDR3 loop: CASSLSLAGYEQYF. The CDR3 DNA reads as TGTGCCAGCAGTTTAAGTCTAGCGGGCTACGAGCAGTACTTC. Supplemented by reference TRBV28 and TRBJ2-7, the full variable domain reads DVKVTQSSRYLVKRTGEKVFLECVQDMDHENMFWYRQDPGLGLRLIYFSYDVKMKEKGDIPEGYSVSREKKERFSLILESASTNQTSMYLCASSLSLAGYEQYFGPGTRLTVT.

This clone was observed a handful of times. The rearrangement uses TRBV11-2 and TRBJ2-7, with a possible D match to TRBD1 (7 bases). Germline values: CDR1 SGHAT, CDR2 FQNNGV. V lost 5 bases and J lost 7, with 18 bases in between. There are 14 residues in the CDR3. DNA for the CDR3: TGTGCCAGCAGCCCCTACCAGGGGGGTGGGGAGCAGTACTTC. Translated: CASSPYQGGGEQYF.